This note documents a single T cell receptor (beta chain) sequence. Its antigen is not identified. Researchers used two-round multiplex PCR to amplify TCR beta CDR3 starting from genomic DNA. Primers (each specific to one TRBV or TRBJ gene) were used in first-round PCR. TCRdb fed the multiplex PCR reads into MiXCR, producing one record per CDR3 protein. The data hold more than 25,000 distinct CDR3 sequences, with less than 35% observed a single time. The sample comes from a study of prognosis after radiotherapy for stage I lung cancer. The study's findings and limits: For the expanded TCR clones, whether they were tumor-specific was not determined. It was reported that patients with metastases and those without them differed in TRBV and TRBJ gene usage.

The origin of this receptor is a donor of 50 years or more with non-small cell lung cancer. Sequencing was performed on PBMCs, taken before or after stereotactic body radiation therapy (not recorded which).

In DNA, the CDR3 is TGTGCCACCTACTCCTGGGGGGGTGACAATGAGCAGTTCTTC. Its translation is CATYSWGGDNEQFF. V and J are TRBV6-1 and TRBJ2-1, with TRBD2 identical over 7 bases. V dropped 10 bases and J dropped 5; count of bases not matched to a gene: 11. The CDR3 extends over 14 amino acids. CDR1 is MNHNS, CDR2 SASEGT, per germline.